These 7 T cell receptor beta chains share one sample of origin, sequenced in a study of T-cell memory formation after mild COVID-19 (TCRdb year 2021). Library construction relied on 5' RACE. The instrument was an Illumina NovaSeq 6000. Clones were called with MiXCR by TCRdb after fastp trimmed the public reads at Q25, and only in-frame beta chains were retained. Merged by CDR3 protein, the rows form single entries marked with the most common genes and DNA. This sample comprises hundreds of thousands of distinct CDR3 sequences, roughly 15% of them detected only once. The leading ten clones occupy about a fifth of the sample. Sequenced: PBMCs or a T cell subset sorted from them (not recorded which). Receptors were obtained from a man aged 18 to 30 who had mild COVID-19 (a few samples of this study predate the infection). The sample titles of this study are shuffled in the database, so cell type and time point are left out; the donor was told from shared clones.

This clonotype was recorded a few times. J is TRBJ1-1 and V is TRBV6-6; no clear D. V dropped 11 bases and J dropped 1 base, with 14 bases sitting between them. From germline, CDR1 is MNHNY and CDR2 SVGAGI (reference sequence). This CDR3 spans 13 amino acids. CDR3 loop: CASEVGGNTEAFF. DNA of the CDR3: TGTGCCTCCGAGGTGGGAGGGAACACTGAAGCTTTCTTT.

This clonotype showed up just a few times. J is TRBJ2-1 and V is TRBV4-1, with TRBD2 as a possible D gene (5 bases). Germline-derived CDR1 and CDR2 are MGHRA and YSYEKL. The CDR3 totals 14 residues. Trimming took 5 bases from V and 6 from J, leaving 14 bases between them. The CDR3 spells CASSFLGGLNEQFF. The DNA for the CDR3 is TGCGCCAGCAGCTTTCTGGGCGGGCTCAATGAGCAGTTCTTC.

The rearrangement uses TRBV6-1 and TRBJ1-6, with TRBD1 as a possible D gene (5 bases). Per germline, CDR1 MNHNS and CDR2 SASEGT. The CDR3 length is 14 residues. Trimming left V 5 bases short and J 8 bases short, with 13 bases between. The CDR3 is CASSPSTRDSPLHF. In DNA form, the CDR3 reads TGTGCCAGCAGTCCGAGTACCAGGGATTCACCCCTCCACTTT.

The chain employs TRBV24-1 and TRBJ2-5, with no clear D. Trimming left V 3 bases short and J 1 base short, with 8 bases between. There are 14 residues in the CDR3. Germline CDR1 and CDR2: KGHDR and SFDVKD. Written as DNA, the CDR3 is TGTGCCACCAGTGATACACTGACCCAAGAGACCCAGTACTTC. It is translated as CATSDTLTQETQYF.

This clonotype has only a few counts. This rearrangement joins TRBV11-2 to TRBJ1-5, with a tentative D call TRBD1 (5 bases). The germline V and J ends were trimmed by 5 bases and 5 bases, with 16 bases remaining between them. This CDR3 has 15 amino acids. The germline V gene has CDR1 SGHAT and CDR2 FQNNGV. The CDR3 sequence is CASSPGTETYQPQHF. The CDR3 region has the DNA TGTGCCAGCAGCCCCGGGACGGAAACCTATCAGCCCCAGCATTTT.

This clonotype was seen at least ten times. J is TRBJ1-5 and V is TRBV12-3 or TRBV12-4; D remains unclear. The CDR3 has 14 residues. V was clipped by 2 bases and J by 3 bases, with 8 bases between them. CDR3 protein: CASSLMAANQPQHF. Here the CDR3 DNA reads TGTGCCAGCAGTTTAATGGCCGCCAATCAGCCCCAGCATTTT.

This sequence joins TRBV4-1 and TRBJ2-2, with a possible D match to TRBD1 (5 bases). V dropped 0 bases and J dropped 6 bases, with 11 bases sitting between them. The CDR3 runs to 15 residues. CDR1 is MGHRA, CDR2 YSYEKL, per germline. CDR3 sequence: CASSQDSRVAGELFF. Here the CDR3 DNA reads TGCGCCAGCAGCCAAGACAGCAGGGTCGCCGGGGAGCTGTTTTTT.